This T cell receptor beta chain came from a study of T cell repertoires in cytomegalovirus infection. Overall study results and limits: Clonotypes of TCR beta that were HLA-C-restricted and CMV-specific dominated the ex vivo response. Cumulative frequency of public TCR beta families picked out carriers of CMV plus the relevant HLA.

The germline V and J ends were trimmed by 5 bases and 1 base, with 21 bases remaining between them. CDR3 length equals 18 residues. MiXCR was run by TCRdb on the reads, yielding one entry per CDR3 protein. The table includes hundreds of thousands of distinct CDR3 sequences, 35% to 45% detected once. In the case of this clonotype: The antigen remains undetermined.

Material for sequencing was PBMCs. V gene TRBV12-3 or TRBV12-4 combines with J gene TRBJ2-1; D may be TRBD1 (6 bases). The origin of this receptor is a human donor in good health (CMV status not recorded). Some clones in this sample may be carry-over from other donors' samples. This CDR3 is CASSPNLQGLGSYNEQFF. CDR3 nucleotide sequence: TGTGCCAGCAGTCCCAACCTACAGGGATTGGGGTCCTACAATGAGCAGTTCTTC.